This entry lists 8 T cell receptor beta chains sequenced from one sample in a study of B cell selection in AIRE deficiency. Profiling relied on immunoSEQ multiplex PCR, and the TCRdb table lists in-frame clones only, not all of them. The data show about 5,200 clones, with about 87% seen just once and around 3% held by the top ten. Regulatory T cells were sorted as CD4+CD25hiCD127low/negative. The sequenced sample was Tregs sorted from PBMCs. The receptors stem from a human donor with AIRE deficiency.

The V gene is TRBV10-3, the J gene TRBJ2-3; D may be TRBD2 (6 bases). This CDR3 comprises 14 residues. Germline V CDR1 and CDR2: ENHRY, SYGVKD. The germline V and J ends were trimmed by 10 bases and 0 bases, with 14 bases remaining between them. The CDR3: CATRPGTSTDTQYF. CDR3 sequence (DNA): TGTGCCACAAGACCGGGGACTAGCACAGATACGCAGTATTTT.

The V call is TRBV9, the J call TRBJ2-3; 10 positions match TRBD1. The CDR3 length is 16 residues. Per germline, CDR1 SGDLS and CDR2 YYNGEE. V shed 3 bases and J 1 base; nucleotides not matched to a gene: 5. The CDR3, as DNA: TGTGCCAGCAGCGCAGACAGGGGGCGCGGCACAGATACGCAGTATTTT. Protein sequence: CASSADRGRGTDTQYF.

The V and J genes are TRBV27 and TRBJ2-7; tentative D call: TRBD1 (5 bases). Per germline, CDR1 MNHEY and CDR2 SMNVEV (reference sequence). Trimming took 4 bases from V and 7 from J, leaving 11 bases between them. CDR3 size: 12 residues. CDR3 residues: CASSSRVGEQYF. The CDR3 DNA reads TGTGCCAGCAGTTCCAGGGTCGGGGAGCAGTACTTC.

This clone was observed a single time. CDR3 in DNA: TGCAGCGTCGCCGGGACAGGGGGTGGAAACACCATATATTTT. It codes for CSVAGTGGGNTIYF. The V call is TRBV29-1, the J call TRBJ1-3, with 11 bases lining up with TRBD1. Trimming took 6 bases from V and 3 from J; bases not matched to a gene: 4. Germline V gene sequence: CDR1 SQVTM, CDR2 ANQGSEA. The CDR3 has 14 residues.

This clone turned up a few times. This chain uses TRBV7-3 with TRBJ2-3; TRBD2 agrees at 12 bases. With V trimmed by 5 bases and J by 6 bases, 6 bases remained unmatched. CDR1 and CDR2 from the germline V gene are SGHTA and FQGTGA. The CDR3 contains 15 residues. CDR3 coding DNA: TGTGCCAGCAGCATCGGACTAGCGGGGTATGATACGCAGTATTTT. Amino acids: CASSIGLAGYDTQYF.

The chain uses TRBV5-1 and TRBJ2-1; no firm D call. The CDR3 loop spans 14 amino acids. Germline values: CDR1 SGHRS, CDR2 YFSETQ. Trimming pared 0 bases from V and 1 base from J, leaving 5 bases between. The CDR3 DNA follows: TGCGCCAGCAGCTTGGGGCCTTCCTACAATGAGCAGTTCTTC. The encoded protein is CASSLGPSYNEQFF. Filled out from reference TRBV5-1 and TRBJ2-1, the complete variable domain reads KAGVTQTPRYLIKTRGQQVTLSCSPISGHRSVSWYQQTPGQGLQFLFEYFSETQRNKGNFPGRFSGRQFSNSRSEMNVSTLELGDSALYLCASSLGPSYNEQFFGPGTRLTVL.

The CDR3: CASRGGPYEQYF. The CDR3 DNA is TGCGCCAGCCGAGGGGGCCCCTACGAGCAGTACTTC. The V call is TRBV5-1, the J call TRBJ2-7; 7 bases map to TRBD1. This CDR3 is 12 amino acids long. Germline-derived CDR1 and CDR2 are SGHRS and YFSETQ. The ends lost 7 bases at V and 2 bases at J; junction bases unmatched: 3.

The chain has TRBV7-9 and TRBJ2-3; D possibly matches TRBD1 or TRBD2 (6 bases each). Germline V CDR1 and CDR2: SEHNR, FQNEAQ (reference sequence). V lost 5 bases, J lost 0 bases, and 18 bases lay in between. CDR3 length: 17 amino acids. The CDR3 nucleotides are TGTGCCAGCAGCCGGGCGGACAGCGGGCTTAGCACAGATACGCAGTATTTT. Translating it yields CASSRADSGLSTDTQYF.